The 14 T cell receptor beta chains listed next were all sequenced from one sample in a study of blood T cell repertoires in COVID-19. Sequenced by immunoSEQ multiplex PCR; TCRdb stores in-frame clones only, minus some. The sample contains about 68,000 clones, 70% to 90% of which appear only once. Input material: peripheral blood. Receptor source: a man in his fifties or sixties with acute or convalescent COVID-19.

The CDR3 region is CASSLGEEEQYF. CDR3 sequence (DNA): TGCGCCAGCAGCTTGGGCGAGGAGGAGCAGTACTTC. The gene calls are TRBV5-1 and TRBJ2-7; D remains unclear. CDR1 is SGHRS and CDR2 is YFSETQ in the germline V gene. CDR3 length equals 12 residues. Trimming cost V 0 bases and J 7 bases, with 8 bases left between them.

The chain recombines TRBV7-9 with TRBJ2-1; the D is unclear. With 4 bases removed from V and 6 bases from J, the gap between germline ends came to 16 bases. This CDR3 spans 15 amino acids. Germline CDR1 reads SEHNR; CDR2 reads FQNEAQ (reference sequence). The CDR3: CASSSQALSGNEQFF. CDR3 DNA: TGTGCCAGCAGCTCGCAAGCGCTTAGTGGCAATGAGCAGTTCTTC.

The V and J genes are TRBV10-3 and TRBJ2-7; TRBD1 matches at 9 bases. The CDR3 length is 15 residues. The junction had 6 bases not matched to a gene; V was cut back by 0 bases and J by 6 bases. Germline CDR1 is ENHRY and CDR2 is SYGVKD. The chain's CDR3 is CAISESRGQGLEQYF. The CDR3 region has the DNA TGTGCCATCAGTGAGTCGAGGGGACAGGGTCTCGAGCAGTACTTC.

The rearrangement links TRBV7-9 to TRBJ1-3; D is ambiguous. The CDR3 covers 15 residues. CDR1 SEHNR and CDR2 FQNEAQ come from the germline V gene (reference sequence). The V end lost 3 bases, the J end lost 3 bases, and 12 bases lay between the germline ends. The CDR3: CASSLGRSLGNTIYF. As DNA, the CDR3 is TGTGCCAGCAGCTTGGGCAGAAGTCTTGGAAACACCATATATTTT.

CDR3 sequence (DNA): TGTGCCAGCAGCCAAGAAGGGGTAGGGAACACCGGGGAGCTGTTTTTT. Translated: CASSQEGVGNTGELFF. The J gene is TRBJ2-2, the V gene TRBV14; D is perhaps TRBD1 (5 bases). The CDR3 contains 16 residues. The germline gives CDR1 SGHDN, CDR2 FVKESK. The V and J ends lost 0 bases and 1 base respectively, with 9 bases between them.

J is TRBJ1-2 and V is TRBV10-1, with TRBD1 as a possible D gene (5 bases). In germline, CDR1 is WNHNN, CDR2 SYGVQD (reference sequence). V was trimmed by 0 bases and J by 5 bases, leaving 16 bases between them. The CDR3 is 16 amino acids. Here the CDR3 reads CASSESSNSGVYGYTF. The CDR3 region has the DNA TGCGCCAGCAGTGAGTCGAGCAATTCGGGGGTATATGGCTACACCTTC.

This clone has just one count. The chain recombines TRBV27 with TRBJ2-2; D possibly corresponds to TRBD1 (5 bases). From germline, CDR1 is MNHEY and CDR2 SMNVEV (reference sequence). This CDR3 is 14 amino acids long. V gave up 5 bases and J gave up 4 bases, with 11 bases separating them. The CDR3 sequence is CASSEGASTGELFF. The CDR3 coding sequence is TGTGCCAGCAGTGAAGGGGCGTCCACCGGGGAGCTGTTTTTT.

The V and J genes are TRBV7-9 and TRBJ2-1; 9 nucleotides line up with TRBD2. CDR3 length: 16 residues. After removal of 1 base from V and 7 bases from J, the junction contained 8 bases not matched to a gene. Germline lookup yields CDR1 SEHNR and CDR2 FQNEAQ (reference sequence). The CDR3 loop reads CASSLGPAGGRNEQFF. As DNA, the CDR3 is TGTGCCAGCAGCTTAGGACCAGCGGGAGGTAGGAATGAGCAGTTCTTC.

The genes are TRBV30 and TRBJ1-5, with a weak D call TRBD1 (5 bases). V lost 2 bases to trimming and J lost 0 bases, with 11 bases between them. CDR3 length: 15 residues. CDR1 GTSNPN and CDR2 SVGIG come from the germline V gene (reference sequence). The CDR3 nucleotides are TGTGCCTGGAGTCATAGGCAGGGTAGCAATCAGCCCCAGCATTTT. Encoded protein: CAWSHRQGSNQPQHF.

The CDR3, as DNA: TGTGCCAGCAGACTGGGACAGTCCTATGGCTACACCTTC. Its translation: CASRLGQSYGYTF. This rearrangement joins TRBV6-5 to TRBJ1-2; TRBD1 matches 7 bases. Looked up from germline, CDR1 is MNHEY and CDR2 is SVGAGI. The J segment lost 4 bases and the V segment lost 6 bases, leaving 5 bases of the junction unmatched. The CDR3 length is 13 residues.

This chain links TRBV29-1 with TRBJ2-7; TRBD2 matches 8 bases. From germline, CDR1 is SQVTM and CDR2 ANQGSEA. J lost 2 bases, V lost 1 base, and 13 bases had no gene match. The CDR3 is 17 residues long. CDR3 sequence reads: CSVEGRLVTGGAYEQYF. The CDR3 nucleotides are TGCAGCGTTGAAGGCCGCTTAGTAACGGGAGGGGCCTACGAGCAGTACTTC.

The chain links TRBV12-3 or TRBV12-4 to TRBJ1-4; D might be TRBD1 (5 bases). Trimming shortened V by 6 bases and J by 15 bases, and 17 bases separated the two germline ends. The CDR3 contains 12 residues. CDR3 residues: CASSPPGGFLFF. DNA of the CDR3: TGTGCCAGCAGCCCCCCCGGGGGGTTCTTGTTTTTT.

The chain is built from TRBV7-9 and TRBJ1-1; 7 positions agree with TRBD1. V lost 5 bases, J lost 2 bases, and 5 bases stayed unmatched. This CDR3 is built from 14 residues. CDR1 is SEHNR, CDR2 FQNEAQ, per germline (reference sequence). CDR3 coding DNA: TGTGCCAGCAGCCTCGCAGGGGGAAACACTGAAGCTTTCTTT. Protein product: CASSLAGGNTEAFF.

This clone was detected only once. This chain joins TRBV18 and TRBJ1-2, with 7 bases matching TRBD1. Germline assignment: CDR1 KGHSH and CDR2 LQKENI. The CDR3 spans 13 residues. Germline trimming cut 3 bases from V and 6 bases from J; bases unmatched to any gene: 4. This CDR3 is CASSPPTGNGYTF. Written as DNA, the CDR3 is TGTGCCAGCTCACCTCCGACAGGGAATGGCTACACCTTC. The complete variable domain, with remaining parts taken from reference TRBV18 and TRBJ1-2, reads NAGVMQNPRHLVRRRGQEARLRCSPMKGHSHVYWYRQLPEEGLKFMVYLQKENIIDESGMPKERFSAEFPKEGPSILRIQQVVRGDSAAYFCASSPPTGNGYTFGSGTRLTVV.